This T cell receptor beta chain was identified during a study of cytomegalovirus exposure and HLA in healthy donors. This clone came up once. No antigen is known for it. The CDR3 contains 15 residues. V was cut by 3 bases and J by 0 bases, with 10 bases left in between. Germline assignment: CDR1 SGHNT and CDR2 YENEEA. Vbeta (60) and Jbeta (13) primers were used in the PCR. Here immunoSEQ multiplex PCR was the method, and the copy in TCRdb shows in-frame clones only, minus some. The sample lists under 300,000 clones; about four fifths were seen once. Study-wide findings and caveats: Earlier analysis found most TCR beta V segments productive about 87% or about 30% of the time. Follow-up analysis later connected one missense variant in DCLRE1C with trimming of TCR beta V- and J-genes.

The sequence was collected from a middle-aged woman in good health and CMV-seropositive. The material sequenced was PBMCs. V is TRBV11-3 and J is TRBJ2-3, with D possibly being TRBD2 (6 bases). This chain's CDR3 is CASSFSGTSTDTQYF. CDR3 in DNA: TGTGCCAGCAGCTTCTCCGGGACTAGCACAGATACGCAGTATTTT.